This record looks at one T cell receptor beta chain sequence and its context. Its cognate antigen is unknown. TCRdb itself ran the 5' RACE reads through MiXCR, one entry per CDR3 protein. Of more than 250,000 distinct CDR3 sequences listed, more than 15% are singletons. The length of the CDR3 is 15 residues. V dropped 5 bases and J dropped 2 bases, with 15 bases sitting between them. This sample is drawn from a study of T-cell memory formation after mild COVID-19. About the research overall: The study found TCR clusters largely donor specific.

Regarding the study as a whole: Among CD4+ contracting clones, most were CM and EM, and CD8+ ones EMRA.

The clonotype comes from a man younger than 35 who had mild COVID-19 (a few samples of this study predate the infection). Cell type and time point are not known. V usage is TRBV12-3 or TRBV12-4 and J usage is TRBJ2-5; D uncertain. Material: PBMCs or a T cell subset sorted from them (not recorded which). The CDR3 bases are TGTGCCAGCAGTCGCCGAGCCGACGGGCAAGAGACCCAGTACTTC. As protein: CASSRRADGQETQYF.